The 3 T cell receptor beta chains reported below all come from one sample, sequenced in a study of blood T cell repertoires in COVID-19. Sequencing was performed with immunoSEQ multiplex PCR; in TCRdb, only in-frame clones are kept and a portion is missing. The sample holds about 160,000 clones, approximately 83% seen once. Sequenced: peripheral blood. The receptor set was obtained from a man in his 70s who had recovered from COVID-19.

The chain is built from TRBV3-1 (or the pseudogene TRBV3-2) and TRBJ1-6, with 7 positions matching TRBD1. Looked up from germline, CDR1 is LGHDT and CDR2 is YNNKEL (reference sequence). With V trimmed by 1 base and J by 12 bases, 9 bases remained unmatched. CDR3 length: 15 amino acids. The CDR3 sequence: CASSQVGQGGGPLHF. The DNA for the CDR3 is TGTGCCAGCAGCCAAGTCGGTCAGGGGGGCGGACCCCTCCACTTT.

The chain combines TRBV9 with TRBJ2-1, with D perhaps TRBD2 (5 bases). V was pared by 3 bases and J by 4 bases, with 17 bases between. The germline gives CDR1 SGDLS, CDR2 YYNGEE. The CDR3 has 16 amino acids. In DNA form, the CDR3 reads TGTGCCAGCAGCGCCGGATGGGCTAGCCAATACAATGAGCAGTTCTTC. Amino acid sequence: CASSAGWASQYNEQFF.

The chain links TRBV4-3 to TRBJ2-3; D possibly corresponds to TRBD2 (5 bases). Germline lookup yields CDR1 LGHNA and CDR2 YSLEER. Between the trimmed V and J ends, which lost 1 base and 2 bases, there was a span of 19 bases. This CDR3 has 18 residues. The CDR3 loop reads CASSQGIVVLADTDTQYF. Written as DNA, the CDR3 is TGCGCCAGCAGCCAAGGGATAGTGGTTCTAGCAGACACAGATACGCAGTATTTT.